This T cell receptor beta chain comes out of a study of OX40 agonist ivuxolimab in advanced cancers. Measured with immunoSEQ multiplex PCR; TCRdb has only the in-frame clones, and not every one. The table has 30,000 to 45,000 clones, over 70% seen once. The germline V gene has CDR1 WSHSY and CDR2 SAAADI. The CDR3 is 16 amino acids. The V gene end was trimmed by 8 bases and the J gene end by 6 bases; junction bases not matched to a gene: 19. The TCR originated in an adult with an advanced solid tumor such as melanoma, head and neck, liver or kidney cancer. This specimen consisted of CD4+ or CD8+ T cells sorted from blood, obtained in a trial of the OX40 agonist ivuxolimab. J is TRBJ2-7 and V is TRBV10-2, with 7 positions matching TRBD2. This CDR3 reads CASSREDVGGTGEQYF. In DNA, the CDR3 is TGCGCCAGCTCTCGGGAGGATGTGGGGGGTACGGGCGAGCAGTACTTC.